Below, 3 T cell receptor beta chains from the same sample are listed, as sequenced in a study of cytomegalovirus exposure and HLA in healthy donors (dated by TCRdb to the late 2010s). To prepare the library, the immunoSEQ multiplex PCR assay was applied. For the multiplex PCR, a mixture combining 60 forward primers for TCR Vbeta segments and 13 reverse primers for TCR Jbeta segments was used. TCRdb took this table from immuneACCESS and kept in-frame rearrangements with V and J called. Such tables lack part of the clones; where checked against another copy, unresolved V genes explain under half of the gap, and the rest is unexplained. The sample contains 110,000 to 150,000 clones, 80% to 90% of them found a single time. The top ten clones comprise 2% to 3% of the sample. Sequencing was carried out using PBMCs. The receptors originated from a boy aged 2 to 9 in good health and CMV-seronegative.

V is TRBV19 and J is TRBJ1-1; 7 bases map to TRBD1. V shed 5 bases, J shed 6 bases, and the junction held 6 bases outside the gene matches. CDR3 length: 13 residues. CDR1 is LNHDA, CDR2 SQIVND, per germline (reference sequence). CDR3 amino acids: CASSGGQRSEAFF. The CDR3 region has the DNA TGTGCCAGTAGTGGGGGACAGCGCTCTGAAGCTTTCTTT.

The chain uses TRBV15 and TRBJ1-2, with TRBD1 as a possible D gene (6 bases). The V gene's germline CDR1 is LNHNV and CDR2 YYDKDF (reference sequence). The CDR3 length is 16 residues. Trimming took off 5 bases at V and 4 bases at J, with 20 bases between the two ends. CDR3 residues: CATSPGGGATFYGYTF. DNA of the CDR3: TGTGCCACCAGCCCGGGCGGGGGGGCGACCTTCTATGGCTACACCTTC.

V is TRBV25-1 and J is TRBJ2-5, with 7 positions matching TRBD1. The V gene end was trimmed by 2 bases and the J gene end by 5 bases; junction bases not matched to a gene: 11. CDR3 length: 16 residues. The germline CDR1 and CDR2 sequences are MGHDK and SYGVNS. The CDR3 loop reads CASSEKAKGGKETQYF. The DNA of the CDR3 is TGTGCCAGCAGTGAAAAGGCGAAAGGGGGCAAGGAGACCCAGTACTTC.